Shown below are 8 T cell receptor beta chains from a single sample sequenced in a study of blood T cell repertoires in COVID-19. Clones were read by immunoSEQ multiplex PCR, and TCRdb kept only the in-frame ones, dropping some. The sample lists about 140,000 clones, 65% to 85% occurring once. Specimen: peripheral blood. The receptors here all came from a woman aged 55-70 years with acute or convalescent COVID-19.

This clone was detected only a few times. The chain joins TRBV7-9 to TRBJ2-1; 8 bases fit TRBD2. Germline CDR1 SEHNR, CDR2 FQNEAQ (reference sequence). With V trimmed by 5 bases and J by 9 bases, 3 bases remained unmatched. CDR3 length equals 12 residues. CDR3 amino acids: CASSVTSGEQFF. CDR3 nucleotides: TGTGCCAGCAGCGTTACTAGCGGTGAGCAGTTCTTC.

This chain joins TRBV3-1 (or the pseudogene TRBV3-2) and TRBJ1-6; 7 nucleotides align to TRBD1. The CDR3 has 19 residues. The V gene end was trimmed by 0 bases and the J gene end by 5 bases; junction bases not matched to a gene: 13. Germline CDR1 reads LGHDT; CDR2 reads YNNKEL (reference sequence). The DNA for the CDR3 is TGTGCCAGCAGCCAAGATTTACTCGCCTGGGGACAGAATAATTCACCCCTCCACTTT. Translated, it gives CASSQDLLAWGQNNSPLHF.

The chain employs TRBV10-1 and TRBJ2-1; 10 bases agree with TRBD2. Germline-derived CDR1 and CDR2 are WNHNN and SYGVQD (reference sequence). This CDR3 has 16 residues. The junction had 8 bases not matched to a gene; V was cut back by 0 bases and J by 9 bases. The CDR3 coding sequence is TGCGCCAGCAGTGAGTCGAGGGCTAGCGGGAGCGGTGAGCAGTTCTTC. It yields the protein CASSESRASGSGEQFF.

In its sample, this clone was seen once. The CDR3 spells CASQPPGQYEQFF. DNA for the CDR3: TGCGCCAGCCAACCACCGGGACAGTATGAGCAGTTCTTC. V gene TRBV5-1 combines with J gene TRBJ2-1; 7 bases agree with TRBD1. CDR3 length equals 13 residues. Germline V lookup: CDR1 SGHRS, CDR2 YFSETQ. Trimming at V came to 7 bases and at J to 8 bases, leaving 9 bases not matched to a gene.

With respect to this clone: This CDR3 is missing its conserved last phenylalanine or tryptophan, likely due to a read error. It is unclear where the CDR3 begins or ends on the DNA, so no DNA is shown, and the CDR3 is as TCRdb lists it. The chain couples TRBV24-1 to TRBJ2-7; TRBD1, as called in the table, went unchecked against the DNA. CDR1 and CDR2 from the germline V gene are KGHDR and SFDVKD. The CDR3 sequence runs 9 residues, both termini included. CDR3: CATKQGGFI.

The genes are TRBV10-3 and TRBJ2-1; D might be TRBD2 (6 bases). The length of the CDR3 is 12 residues. Germline assignment: CDR1 ENHRY and CDR2 SYGVKD. The V and J ends lost 7 bases and 5 bases respectively, with 9 bases between them. The CDR3 sequence is CAIKGLDNEQFF. In DNA, the CDR3 is TGTGCCATCAAGGGACTCGACAATGAGCAGTTCTTC.

The CDR3 DNA is TGCAGCGTTGGAGGGACAAGGGGCTACACCTTC. Translating it yields CSVGGTRGYTF. The chain joins TRBV29-1 to TRBJ1-2, with D maybe TRBD1 (6 bases). The V gene's germline CDR1 is SQVTM and CDR2 ANQGSEA. Trimming stripped 4 bases from V and 8 bases from J, with 11 bases between. This CDR3 has 11 residues.

The chain has TRBV7-2 and TRBJ2-1, with D perhaps matching TRBD2 (5 bases). The CDR3 consists of 15 residues. Trimming cost V 2 bases and J 7 bases, with 15 bases left between them. The germline V gene encodes CDR1 SGHTA and CDR2 FQGNSA. As DNA, the CDR3 is TGTGCCAGCAGCTTATTCGGCGGGCCCAGGAATGAGCAGTTCTTC. Its protein product is CASSLFGGPRNEQFF.